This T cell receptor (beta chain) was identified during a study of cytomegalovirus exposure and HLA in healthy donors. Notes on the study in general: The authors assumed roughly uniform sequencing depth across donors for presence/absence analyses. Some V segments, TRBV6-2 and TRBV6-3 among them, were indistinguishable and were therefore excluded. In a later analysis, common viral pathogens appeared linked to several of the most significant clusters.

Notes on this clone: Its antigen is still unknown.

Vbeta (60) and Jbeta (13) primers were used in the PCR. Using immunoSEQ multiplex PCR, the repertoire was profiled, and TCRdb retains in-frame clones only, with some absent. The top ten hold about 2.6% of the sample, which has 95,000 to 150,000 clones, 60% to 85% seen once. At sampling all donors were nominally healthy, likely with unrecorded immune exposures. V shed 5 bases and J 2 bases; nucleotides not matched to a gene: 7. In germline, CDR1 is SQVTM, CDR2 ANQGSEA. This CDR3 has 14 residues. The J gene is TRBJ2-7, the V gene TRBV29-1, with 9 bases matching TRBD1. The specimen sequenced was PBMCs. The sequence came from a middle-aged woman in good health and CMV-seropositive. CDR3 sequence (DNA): TGCAGCGTTTCCCCCGGGACAGGGACCTACGAGCAGTACTTC. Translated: CSVSPGTGTYEQYF.